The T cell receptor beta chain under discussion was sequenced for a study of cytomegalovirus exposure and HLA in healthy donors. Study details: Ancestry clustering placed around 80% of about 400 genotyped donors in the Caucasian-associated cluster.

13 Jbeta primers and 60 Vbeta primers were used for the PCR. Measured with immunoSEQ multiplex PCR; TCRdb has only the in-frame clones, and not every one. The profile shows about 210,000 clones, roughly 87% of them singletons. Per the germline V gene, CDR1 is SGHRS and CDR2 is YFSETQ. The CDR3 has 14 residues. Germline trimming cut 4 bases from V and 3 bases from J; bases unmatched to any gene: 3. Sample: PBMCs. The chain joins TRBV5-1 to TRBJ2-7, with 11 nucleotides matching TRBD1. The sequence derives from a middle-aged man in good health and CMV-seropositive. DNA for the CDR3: TGCGCCAGCAGCCCCGGGACAGGGGGCTACGAGCAGTACTTC. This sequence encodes CASSPGTGGYEQYF. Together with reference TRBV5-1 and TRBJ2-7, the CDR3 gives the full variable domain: KAGVTQTPRYLIKTRGQQVTLSCSPISGHRSVSWYQQTPGQGLQFLFEYFSETQRNKGNFPGRFSGRQFSNSRSEMNVSTLELGDSALYLCASSPGTGGYEQYFGPGTRLTVT.